The clone carrying this T cell receptor beta chain was picked up a small number of times. Using its own MiXCR run on the 5' RACE reads, TCRdb lists one record per CDR3 protein. The data hold approximately 500,000 distinct CDR3 sequences, with 25% observed a single time. The sample is drawn from a study of T-cell memory formation after mild COVID-19. V lost 6 bases, J lost 3 bases, and 13 bases stayed unmatched. This CDR3 has 17 residues. Material for sequencing was PBMCs or a T cell subset sorted from them (not recorded which). The gene calls are TRBV12-3 or TRBV12-4 and TRBJ2-7; the match to TRBD2 covers 11 bases. The sequence was collected from an adult woman who had mild COVID-19 (a few samples of this study predate the infection). Cell type and time point are not known. The DNA for the CDR3 is TGTGCCAGCAGCTCGGGACTAGCGGCTTTCCGAAGCTACGAGCAGTACTTC. It is translated as CASSSGLAAFRSYEQYF.